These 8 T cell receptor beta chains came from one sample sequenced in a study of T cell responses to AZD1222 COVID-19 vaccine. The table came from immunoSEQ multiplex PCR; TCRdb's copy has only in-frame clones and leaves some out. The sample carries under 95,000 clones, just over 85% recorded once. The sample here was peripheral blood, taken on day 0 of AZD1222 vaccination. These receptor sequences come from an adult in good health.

For the CDR3, the DNA is TGTGCCAGCTCACCACCTAACCCCGGGGATGGCTACGAGCAGTACTTC. Translated, it gives CASSPPNPGDGYEQYF. This chain links TRBV18 with TRBJ2-7; weak D call: TRBD2 (5 bases). The V gene lost 0 bases and the J gene lost 3 bases, with 15 bases spanning the gap. Germline lookup yields CDR1 KGHSH and CDR2 LQKENI. The CDR3 has 16 residues.

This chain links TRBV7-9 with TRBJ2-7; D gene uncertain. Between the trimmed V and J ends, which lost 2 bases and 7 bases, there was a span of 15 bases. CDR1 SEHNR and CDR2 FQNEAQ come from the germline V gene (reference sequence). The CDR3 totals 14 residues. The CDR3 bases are TGTGCCAGCAGCTTACGGGTGGCTCTGGGGGAGCAGTACTTC. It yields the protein CASSLRVALGEQYF.

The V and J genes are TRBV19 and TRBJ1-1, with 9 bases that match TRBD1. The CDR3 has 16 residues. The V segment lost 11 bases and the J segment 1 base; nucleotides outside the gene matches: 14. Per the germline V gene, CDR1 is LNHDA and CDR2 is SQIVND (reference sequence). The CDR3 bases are TGTGCCGGCCCCGGACAGGGGAATTTGGAGAACACTGAAGCTTTCTTT. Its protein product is CAGPGQGNLENTEAFF. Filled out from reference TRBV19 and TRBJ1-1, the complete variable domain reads DGGITQSPKYLFRKEGQNVTLSCEQNLNHDAMYWYRQDPGQGLRLIYYSQIVNDFQKGDIAEGYSVSREKKESFPLTVTSAQKNPTAFYLCAGPGQGNLENTEAFFGQGTRLTVV.

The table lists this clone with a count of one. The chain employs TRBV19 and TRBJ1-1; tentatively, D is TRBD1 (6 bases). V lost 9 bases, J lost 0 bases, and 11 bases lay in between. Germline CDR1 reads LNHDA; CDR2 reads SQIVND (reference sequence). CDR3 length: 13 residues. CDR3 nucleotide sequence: TGTGCCAGCGGGGCAGGGGTGAACACTGAAGCTTTCTTT. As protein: CASGAGVNTEAFF. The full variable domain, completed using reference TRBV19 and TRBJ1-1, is DGGITQSPKYLFRKEGQNVTLSCEQNLNHDAMYWYRQDPGQGLRLIYYSQIVNDFQKGDIAEGYSVSREKKESFPLTVTSAQKNPTAFYLCASGAGVNTEAFFGQGTRLTVV.

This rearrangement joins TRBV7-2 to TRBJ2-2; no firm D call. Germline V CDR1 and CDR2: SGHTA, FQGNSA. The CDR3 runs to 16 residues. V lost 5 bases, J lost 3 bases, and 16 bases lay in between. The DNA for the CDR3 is TGTGCCAGCAGCCCCCTCTTACCGGTAGACACCGGGGAGCTGTTTTTT. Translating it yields CASSPLLPVDTGELFF.

CDR3: CASSKSGSLDEQFF. The CDR3 bases are TGTGCCAGTAGTAAGAGCGGGAGCTTGGATGAGCAGTTCTTC. The chain carries TRBV19 and TRBJ2-1; TRBD2 agrees at 8 bases. Looked up from germline, CDR1 is LNHDA and CDR2 is SQIVND (reference sequence). The CDR3 totals 14 residues. V trimming: 4 bases; J trimming: 8 bases; junction bases outside the gene matches: 7.

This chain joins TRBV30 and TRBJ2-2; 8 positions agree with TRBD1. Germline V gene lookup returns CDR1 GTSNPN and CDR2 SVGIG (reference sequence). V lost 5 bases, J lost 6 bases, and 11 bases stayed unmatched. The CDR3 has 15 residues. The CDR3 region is CAWGRGQWLPGELFF. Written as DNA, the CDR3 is TGTGCCTGGGGCAGGGGGCAGTGGCTGCCCGGGGAGCTGTTTTTT.

The CDR3, as DNA: TGTGCCAGCAGTTTTAGCGGGACGATAGATACGCAGTATTTT. Translation: CASSFSGTIDTQYF. The chain couples TRBV28 to TRBJ2-3, with 8 bases that match TRBD2. The CDR3 has 14 residues. Trimming removed 3 bases from V and 5 bases from J; junction bases left unmatched: 4. The germline V gene encodes CDR1 MDHEN and CDR2 SYDVKM.